This entry concerns a single TCR beta chain. The antigen is undetermined. This entry comes from a study of Graves' ophthalmopathy and Graves' hyperthyroidism. In the study overall: Stable hyperthyroidism referred to disease that showed no ophthalmopathy within 18 months of follow-up.

TCR beta CDR3 amplification used RNA transcripts. Investigators did first-round RT-PCR with HTBI primers, then second-round multiplex PCR. TCRdb analysed the multiplex PCR reads with MiXCR anew, one entry per CDR3 protein. This table has 900,000 to 1,200,000 distinct CDR3 sequences, roughly two fifths appearing once. Findings of the study overall: For predicting ophthalmopathy progression, the model had 55% to 71% sensitivity and approximately 72% specificity. Blood also contained most of the expanded thyroid clonotypes above 0.001 frequency.

The V gene lost 4 bases and the J gene lost 6 bases, with 12 bases spanning the gap. The CDR3 contains 13 residues. Germline values: CDR1 LGHNA, CDR2 YSLEER. The evidence that diagnosis relied on was clinical symptoms, serum thyroxine, TRAb, thyroid ultrasound and orbital computed tomography. The chain joins TRBV4-3 to TRBJ1-1, with TRBD1 as a possible D gene (5 bases). The TCR was taken from an adult man with Graves' hyperthyroidism. The specimen was peripheral blood or thyroid tissue (not recorded which). This chain's CDR3 is CASSPRQYAEAFF. CDR3 in DNA: TGCGCCAGCAGCCCTCGACAGTACGCTGAAGCTTTCTTT.